Listed here are 28 T cell receptor beta chains from one sample, sequenced in a study of lung T cells in sarcoidosis with Löfgren's syndrome. TCRdb redid the calling of the reads with MiXCR, one entry per CDR3 protein. The table shows some 65,000 distinct CDR3 sequences, with less than 25% occurring only once. Specimen: CD4+ T cells from PBMCs. These receptors were taken from a human donor with sarcoidosis (Löfgren's syndrome or another form), or a control subject (not recorded which).

As regards this clonotype: This may be a read error, as it is one base from a much larger clone. J is TRBJ1-1 and V is TRBV28; tentatively, D is TRBD1 (5 bases). CDR1 and CDR2 (germline): MDHEN, SYDVKM. This CDR3 spans 13 amino acids. The ends were cut back, 3 bases at V and 9 bases at J, with 14 bases in the middle. The CDR3 sequence: CASSLGGTMKAFF. As DNA, the CDR3 is TGTGCCAGCAGTTTGGGTGGGACCATGAAAGCTTTCTTT.

This clonotype was detected many times. V is TRBV7-8 and J is TRBJ2-3; perhaps TRBD1 as D (5 bases). Germline V gene data show CDR1 as SGHVS and CDR2 as FQNEAQ. The CDR3 runs to 12 residues. V was clipped by 5 bases and J by 4 bases, with 7 bases between them. CDR3 in DNA: TGTGCCAGCAGCCCAGGGTCAGATACGCAGTATTTT. It is translated as CASSPGSDTQYF.

This chain connects TRBV5-4 to TRBJ1-1; D ambiguous. Germline CDR1 SGHNT, CDR2 YYREEE (reference sequence). The CDR3 spans 15 residues. The V end was cut by 4 bases, the J end by 1 base, with 14 bases between. The CDR3 DNA is TGTGCCAGCAGCAACCCAGCCCGAGAGAACACTGAAGCTTTCTTT. As protein: CASSNPARENTEAFF.

At least ten counts were recorded for this clonotype. The V call is TRBV27, the J call TRBJ1-5; D is undetermined. Trimming cost V 1 base and J 5 bases, with 6 bases left between them. The CDR3 runs 13 residues. In germline, CDR1 is MNHEY, CDR2 SMNVEV (reference sequence). For the CDR3, the DNA is TGTGCCAGCAGTTTATACTCGGATCAGCCCCAGCATTTT. Protein: CASSLYSDQPQHF.

The genes are TRBV2 and TRBJ2-7; no firm D call. Trimming left V 0 bases short and J 3 bases short, with 6 bases between. Germline V gene data show CDR1 as SNHLY and CDR2 as FYNNEI. The CDR3 covers 13 residues. CDR3 in DNA: TGTGCCAGCAGTGAAGCAGTGGGCTACGAGCAGTACGTC. Amino acids: CASSEAVGYEQYV.

V and J are TRBV3-1 and TRBJ1-5; perhaps TRBD1 as D (6 bases). Trimming removed 4 bases from V and 0 bases from J, with 10 bases in between. Germline CDR1 and CDR2: LGHDT and YNNKEL (reference sequence). This CDR3 has 15 amino acids. For the CDR3, the DNA is TGTGCCAGCAGCCTCGGACAGCATAGCAATCAGCCCCAGCATTTT. Protein: CASSLGQHSNQPQHF. The whole variable domain, filled in from reference TRBV3-1 and TRBJ1-5, reads DTAVSQTPKYLVTQMGNDKSIKCEQNLGHDTMYWYKQDSKKFLKIMFSYNNKELIINETVPNRFSPKSPDKAHLNLHINSLELGDSAVYFCASSLGQHSNQPQHFGDGTRLSIL.

This clonotype was detected many times. This rearrangement joins TRBV20-1 to TRBJ1-4, with 10 positions matching TRBD1. Germline CDR1 and CDR2: DFQATT and SNEGSKA (reference sequence). V trimming: 6 bases; J trimming: 5 bases; junction bases outside the gene matches: 6. The CDR3 totals 14 residues. The CDR3 DNA reads as TGCAGTGCCAAACCGACAGGGGGCAATGAAAAACTGTTTTTT. Protein sequence: CSAKPTGGNEKLFF.

This clonotype appeared many times. V usage is TRBV18 and J usage is TRBJ1-3; 7 bases are a match to TRBD1. CDR3 size: 18 residues. Germline CDR1 KGHSH, CDR2 LQKENI. V was clipped by 0 bases and J by 0 bases; unmatched bases: 8. DNA of the CDR3: TGTGCCAGCTCACCACCGACAGGGAGGAGACCCTCTGGAAACACCATATATTTT. The encoded protein is CASSPPTGRRPSGNTIYF. Drawing the rest from reference TRBV18 and TRBJ1-3, the complete variable domain is NAGVMQNPRHLVRRRGQEARLRCSPMKGHSHVYWYRQLPEEGLKFMVYLQKENIIDESGMPKERFSAEFPKEGPSILRIQQVVRGDSAAYFCASSPPTGRRPSGNTIYFGEGSWLTVV.

About this clonotype: Since a much larger clone is just one base distant, this may be a read error. The J gene is TRBJ2-3, the V gene TRBV4-2; 8 bases align to TRBD2. The CDR3 contains 17 residues. Germline CDR1 and CDR2: LGHNA and YNFKEQ. DNA for the CDR3: TGTGCCAGCAGCCAAGATGAGGGCGGGGGGCAATCAGATGCGCAGTATTTT. It yields the protein CASSQDEGGGQSDAQYF.

This rearrangement joins TRBV7-9 to TRBJ1-1; D unresolved. Germline V gene lookup returns CDR1 SEHNR and CDR2 FQNEAQ (reference sequence). CDR3 length: 12 amino acids. Trimming stripped 9 bases from V and 2 bases from J, with 10 bases between. DNA for the CDR3: TGTGCCAGAACCTTAATTAACACTGAAGCTTTCTTT. This sequence encodes CARTLINTEAFF.

This clonotype was counted at least ten times. The gene calls are TRBV20-1 and TRBJ1-2; maybe TRBD1 (6 bases). Between the trimmed V and J ends, which lost 6 bases and 4 bases, there was a span of 15 bases. The CDR3 has 13 residues. Germline-derived CDR1 and CDR2 are DFQATT and SNEGSKA (reference sequence). CDR3 DNA sequence: TGCAGTGCCCGCCAGACAGGAGTCTATGGCTACACCTTC. Its protein is CSARQTGVYGYTF.

This clonotype turned up a few times. This rearrangement joins TRBV2 to TRBJ2-7; possible D gene TRBD2, 5 bases. V shed 5 bases and J shed 6 bases, with 11 bases lying between them. CDR3 length equals 12 residues. Germline assignment: CDR1 SNHLY and CDR2 FYNNEI. CDR3 nucleotides: TGTGCCAGCAGTATCGTGGCGGGCGAGCAGTACGTC. Translated, it gives CASSIVAGEQYV.

Comments on this clonotype: This could be a read error, since a much larger clone is one nucleotide away. The chain links TRBV6-1 to TRBJ2-3, with D perhaps matching TRBD1 (6 bases). The CDR3 contains 15 residues. The V gene's germline CDR1 is MNHNS and CDR2 SASEGT. CDR3 DNA sequence: TGTACCAGCAGGACGGACAGTGTACGAACAGATACGCAGTATTTT. Translated, it gives CTSRTDSVRTDTQYF.

Concerning this clonotype itself: Germline is not matched at one junction end, which may reflect a read error. The chain links TRBV5-6 to TRBJ2-7; 9 bases map to TRBD2. This CDR3 comprises 14 residues. Germline lookup yields CDR1 SGHDT and CDR2 YYEEEE. The CDR3 sequence: CASSGTGTSRGQCF. The CDR3, as DNA: TGTGCCAGCAGCGGAACCGGGACTAGCAGAGGGCAGTGCTTC.

In this sample, this clonotype turned up many times. This sequence joins TRBV28 and TRBJ1-1; D is unresolved. The germline gives CDR1 MDHEN, CDR2 SYDVKM. This CDR3 contains 14 residues. With 3 bases removed from V and 5 bases from J, the gap between germline ends came to 13 bases. This chain's CDR3 is CASSFRPEPTEAFF. The CDR3 DNA sequence: TGTGCCAGCAGTTTTCGCCCCGAACCAACTGAAGCTTTCTTT.

In regard to this clonotype: An end of the junction does not agree with germline; a read error may underlie this. V gene TRBV10-3 combines with J gene TRBJ1-2; D is unresolved. CDR3 length: 14 residues. Germline V gene data show CDR1 as ENHRY and CDR2 as SYGVKD. CDR3 amino acids: CDIGAGTANYGYTF. The CDR3 region has the DNA TGTGACATCGGCGCAGGAACCGCTAACTATGGCTACACCTTC.

Concerning this clonotype itself: No conserved phenylalanine or tryptophan ends this CDR3, so it is likely a read error. In DNA form, the CDR3 reads TGTGCCAGCAGTTACTCACAGGGGGACCTTGAGGCTTTCTCT. It translates to CASSYSQGDLEAFS. J is TRBJ1-1 and V is TRBV6-2 or TRBV6-3, with 8 bases fitting TRBD1. Germline V gene data show CDR1 as MNHEY and CDR2 as SVGEGT. The V gene end was trimmed by 0 bases and the J gene end by 11 bases; junction bases not matched to a gene: 8. The CDR3 totals 14 residues.

The V call is TRBV7-6, the J call TRBJ2-1, with 11 bases that match TRBD2. The J segment lost 5 bases and the V segment lost 4 bases, leaving 1 base of the junction unmatched. The CDR3 length is 14 residues. From germline, CDR1 is SGHVS and CDR2 FNYEAQ. The CDR3 DNA follows: TGTGCCAGCAGCTGGGGACTAGCGGACAATGAGCAGTTCTTC. It specifies CASSWGLADNEQFF.

This clonotype was observed many times. The CDR3 is CASNQRRLDEQFF. In DNA form, the CDR3 reads TGTGCCAGCAACCAGCGACGACTCGATGAGCAGTTCTTC. The rearrangement joins TRBV6-1 to TRBJ2-1; D not resolved. This CDR3 has 13 amino acids. CDR1 and CDR2 (germline): MNHNS, SASEGT. Trimming pared 7 bases from V and 8 bases from J, leaving 15 bases between.

Remarks on this clonotype: Possible read error: a much larger clone is one base away. This is likely a read error, given that the CDR3 carries no conserved phenylalanine or tryptophan at its end. The chain is built from TRBV10-3 and TRBJ1-1, with D unresolved. The germline V gene encodes CDR1 ENHRY and CDR2 SYGVKD. The V end lost 0 bases, the J end lost 0 bases, and 11 bases lay between the germline ends. This CDR3 comprises 16 residues. The CDR3, as DNA: TGTGCCATCAGTGAGTCGAGGCCGAGCATGAACACTGAAGCTTTCCTT. Residues: CAISESRPSMNTEAFL.

This clonotype was counted between two and nine times. The chain uses TRBV19 and TRBJ1-1; 12 nucleotides align to TRBD1. Trimming took 4 bases from V and 1 from J; bases not matched to a gene: 10. The CDR3 runs to 18 residues. Germline CDR1 reads LNHDA; CDR2 reads SQIVND (reference sequence). The CDR3 nucleotides read TGTGCCAGTAGTACTGTCTCTCCGGGACAGGGGGCGAACACTGAAGCTTTCTTT. Its protein product is CASSTVSPGQGANTEAFF.

In this sample, this clonotype turned up a few times. The gene calls are TRBV3-1 and TRBJ2-5; no definite D call. Germline lookup yields CDR1 LGHDT and CDR2 YNNKEL (reference sequence). This CDR3 has 14 amino acids. V was pared by 4 bases and J by 5 bases, with 14 bases between. CDR3 sequence (DNA): TGTGCCAGCAGCCCCGTCCGGGCTACTGAGACCCAGTACTTC. This codes for CASSPVRATETQYF.

This clonotype was seen many times. This chain joins TRBV6-1 and TRBJ1-6; the D gene is possibly TRBD1 (6 bases). Germline V CDR1 and CDR2: MNHNS, SASEGT. Trimming pared 6 bases from V and 0 bases from J, leaving 15 bases between. The CDR3 runs to 17 residues. The CDR3 here is CASRTDSWSSYNSPLHF. CDR3 in DNA: TGTGCCAGCAGGACGGACAGTTGGAGCTCCTATAATTCACCCCTCCACTTT.

The rearrangement joins TRBV9 to TRBJ2-3, with TRBD2 matching 13 bases. This CDR3 comprises 20 residues. V lost 4 bases, J lost 0 bases, and 14 bases stayed unmatched. Germline assignment: CDR1 SGDLS and CDR2 YYNGEE. In DNA, the CDR3 is TGTGCCAGCAGCCCAAGGGGACTAGCGGGGACTATAACTAGCACAGATACGCAGTATTTT. As protein: CASSPRGLAGTITSTDTQYF.

This clonotype was counted many times. This chain joins TRBV7-2 and TRBJ1-2; TRBD1 matches at 7 bases. Germline values: CDR1 SGHTA, CDR2 FQGNSA. The CDR3 runs 13 residues. With 5 bases clipped from V and 3 bases from J, the junction kept 3 bases outside the gene matches. CDR3 in DNA: TGTGCCAGCAGCCGGGGACAGTACTATGGCTACACCTTC. As protein: CASSRGQYYGYTF.

This clonotype has just one count. It may be a read error: a sequence one base away is much more abundant. V and J are TRBV20-1 and TRBJ2-7; D is possibly TRBD2 (6 bases). The germline CDR1 and CDR2 sequences are DFQATT and SNEGSKA (reference sequence). This CDR3 has 16 residues. With 4 bases removed from V and 0 bases from J, the gap between germline ends came to 19 bases. The CDR3 region is CSATSHPMGGSYEQYV. The DNA of the CDR3 is TGCAGTGCTACCAGCCACCCCATGGGGGGCTCCTACGAGCAGTACGTC.

This clonotype was seen many times. This rearrangement joins TRBV6-1 to TRBJ2-2; 7 bases fit TRBD2. The germline V gene encodes CDR1 MNHNS and CDR2 SASEGT. V shed 5 bases, J shed 6 bases, and the junction held 3 bases outside the gene matches. This CDR3 comprises 13 residues. The CDR3 reads CASSPTSPGELFF. CDR3 in DNA: TGTGCCAGCAGTCCGACTAGCCCCGGGGAGCTGTTTTTT.

This clonotype was observed a few times. This chain uses TRBV7-6 with TRBJ1-5; no definite D call. Germline lookup yields CDR1 SGHVS and CDR2 FNYEAQ. CDR3 size: 15 residues. V was trimmed by 1 base and J by 4 bases, leaving 11 bases between them. The CDR3 loop is CASSLGGQFNQPQHF. Here the CDR3 DNA reads TGTGCCAGCAGCTTAGGAGGGCAGTTTAATCAGCCCCAGCATTTT.